The 15 T cell receptor beta chains below were found in one sample sequenced in a study of T cells after yellow fever vaccination. TCRdb passed the 5' RACE reads through MiXCR, listing each CDR3 protein once. The profile covers roughly 250,000 distinct CDR3 sequences, with 10% to 15% appearing a single time and about 0.54% taken by the ten largest. The material sequenced was CD4+ T cells sorted from PBMCs, taken 45 days after the yellow fever booster vaccination. Receptors were obtained from a man aged 25-45 years who received the YFV17D yellow fever vaccine.

This chain connects TRBV7-9 to TRBJ2-5, with 8 bases fitting TRBD1. The germline V gene has CDR1 SEHNR and CDR2 FQNEAQ (reference sequence). The CDR3 is made up of 15 amino acids. V was clipped by 5 bases and J by 1 base; unmatched bases: 6. The DNA of the CDR3 is TGTGCCAGCAGCGCCCAGGACAGGGCCCAAGAGACCCAGTACTTC. Protein product: CASSAQDRAQETQYF.

A few counts support this clonotype. V gene TRBV12-3 or TRBV12-4 combines with J gene TRBJ2-1; D is unclear. V was shortened by 6 bases and J by 1 base, with 13 bases between the two germline ends. CDR3 length equals 15 residues. The CDR3: CASRARGGSYNEQFF. DNA for the CDR3: TGTGCCAGCAGGGCGAGAGGTGGATCCTACAATGAGCAGTTCTTC.

The V gene is TRBV20-1, the J gene TRBJ2-3, with D perhaps being TRBD1 or TRBD2 (5 bases each). Germline values: CDR1 DFQATT, CDR2 SNEGSKA (reference sequence). This CDR3 is built from 14 residues. The V and J ends lost 3 bases and 4 bases respectively, with 14 bases between them. The CDR3 coding sequence is TGCAGTGCTAGGCCGGGACGAAGCCCAGATACGCAGTATTTT. Residues: CSARPGRSPDTQYF.

This clonotype was detected once. V is TRBV5-1 and J is TRBJ1-1; D is unresolved. The CDR3 runs 13 residues. Germline V CDR1 and CDR2: SGHRS, YFSETQ. V lost 6 bases to trimming and J lost 0 bases, with 9 bases between them. This CDR3 reads CASIGEMNTEAFF. CDR3 bases: TGCGCCAGCATCGGGGAGATGAACACTGAAGCTTTCTTT.

The rearrangement joins TRBV7-9 to TRBJ2-7; D uncertain. CDR3 size: 12 residues. The V and J ends lost 1 base and 6 bases respectively, with 7 bases between them. Germline lookup yields CDR1 SEHNR and CDR2 FQNEAQ (reference sequence). The CDR3 sequence is CASSLVQFEQYF. DNA for the CDR3: TGTGCCAGCAGCTTAGTACAGTTCGAGCAGTACTTC.

V gene TRBV4-1 combines with J gene TRBJ2-6; 9 bases align to TRBD2. With 6 bases clipped from V and 4 bases from J, the junction kept 13 bases outside the gene matches. The CDR3 totals 18 residues. The germline gives CDR1 MGHRA, CDR2 YSYEKL. The DNA of the CDR3 is TGCGCCAGCAGGGGGACTAGCTATACGCTCTCGGGGGCCAACGTCCTGACTTTC. Its translation: CASRGTSYTLSGANVLTF.

The table lists this clonotype with many counts. The V gene is TRBV4-3, the J gene TRBJ2-1; tentative D call: TRBD1 (6 bases). V was clipped by 0 bases and J by 9 bases, with 6 bases between them. The germline gives CDR1 LGHNA, CDR2 YSLEER. The CDR3 has 12 amino acids. DNA for the CDR3: TGCGCCAGCAGCCAAGAAGGGGGTGAGCAGTTCTTC. This encodes CASSQEGGEQFF.

This clonotype was counted a few times. V is TRBV6-1 and J is TRBJ2-7, with TRBD2 identical over 10 bases. Trimming took 6 bases from V and 5 from J; bases not matched to a gene: 13. Germline loops: CDR1 MNHNS, CDR2 SASEGT. The CDR3 covers 16 residues. In DNA, the CDR3 is TGTGCCAGCAGCCCTCGCGGGCTAGCGGGAGTGCACGAGCAGTACTTC. It translates to CASSPRGLAGVHEQYF.

This clonotype was detected ten times or more. The genes are TRBV7-9 and TRBJ2-5; 8 bases match TRBD1. Trimming took 5 bases from V and 4 from J; bases not matched to a gene: 9. From germline, CDR1 is SEHNR and CDR2 FQNEAQ (reference sequence). The CDR3 runs to 15 residues. The CDR3 is CASSSRTGRGETQYF. The CDR3 nucleotides read TGTGCCAGCAGCAGCAGGACAGGGAGAGGAGAGACCCAGTACTTC. Drawing the rest from reference TRBV7-9 and TRBJ2-5, the complete variable domain is DTGVSQNPRHKITKRGQNVTFRCDPISEHNRLYWYRQTLGQGPEFLTYFQNEAQLEKSRLLSDRFSAERPKGSFSTLEIQRTEQGDSAMYLCASSSRTGRGETQYFGPGTRLLVL.

This sequence joins TRBV3-1 and TRBJ1-2, with a tentative D call TRBD1 (6 bases). The CDR3 covers 16 residues. The V and J ends lost 4 bases and 5 bases respectively, with 20 bases between them. In germline, CDR1 is LGHDT, CDR2 YNNKEL (reference sequence). The CDR3 coding sequence is TGTGCCAGCAGCCTTCTCCTTGGTGGGGGCGGTTATGGCTACACCTTC. Translation gives CASSLLLGGGGYGYTF.

This clonotype has a handful of counts. J is TRBJ2-7 and V is TRBV28; a weak D match, TRBD1 (6 bases). Germline V gene sequence: CDR1 MDHEN, CDR2 SYDVKM. V gave up 6 bases and J gave up 6 bases, with 18 bases separating them. CDR3 length equals 14 residues. The CDR3 DNA sequence: TGTGCCAGCAGACTCAGGGGTCCCTCCGGCGAGCAGTACTTC. This codes for CASRLRGPSGEQYF.

The chain couples TRBV20-1 to TRBJ2-7; 9 bases are shared with TRBD2. The CDR3 consists of 13 residues. Germline trimming cut 6 bases from V and 0 bases from J; bases unmatched to any gene: 3. CDR1 and CDR2 (germline): DFQATT, SNEGSKA (reference sequence). The CDR3 here is CSARTSVSYEQYF. For the CDR3, the DNA is TGCAGTGCAAGGACTAGCGTCTCCTACGAGCAGTACTTC.

This clonotype was observed a few times. This rearrangement joins TRBV3-1 to TRBJ2-5, with TRBD2 identical over 13 bases. The CDR3 covers 17 residues. With V trimmed by 3 bases and J by 1 base, 5 bases remained unmatched. Per germline, CDR1 LGHDT and CDR2 YNNKEL (reference sequence). CDR3 amino acids: CASSQKGLAGTQETQYF. The DNA for the CDR3 is TGTGCCAGCAGCCAGAAGGGACTAGCGGGGACCCAAGAGACCCAGTACTTC.

The chain employs TRBV6-1 and TRBJ2-7; possibly TRBD1 or TRBD2 for D (5 bases each). In germline, CDR1 is MNHNS, CDR2 SASEGT. CDR3 size: 13 residues. The germline V and J ends were trimmed by 8 bases and 3 bases, with 14 bases remaining between them. CDR3 loop: CASVPGTHYEQYF. CDR3 nucleotides: TGTGCCAGCGTCCCCGGGACCCACTACGAGCAGTACTTC.

This clonotype occurred a few times. The V gene is TRBV30, the J gene TRBJ1-1; D is ambiguous. V was cut by 3 bases and J by 0 bases, with 5 bases left in between. This CDR3 contains 12 residues. CDR1 GTSNPN and CDR2 SVGIG come from the germline V gene (reference sequence). The CDR3 loop is CAWRGMNTEAFF. The CDR3 DNA sequence: TGTGCCTGGAGGGGGATGAACACTGAAGCTTTCTTT.